These T cell receptor beta chains were read from a single sample in a study of CD8 T cells in Susac syndrome. Each CDR3 protein gets one entry after TCRdb re-called the immunoSEQ multiplex PCR reads with MiXCR. In the table there are some 75,000 distinct CDR3 sequences, 80% to 95% of which are singletons. Sequenced: CD8+ T cells from PBMCs. All receptors come from a human donor with Susac syndrome. The conserved cysteine and the conserved F or W are not part of the CDR3 here. Each record gives: CDR3 length, V gene, J gene, CDR3 protein.

>12|TRBV6-5|TRBJ1-2
ASSYGAERYGYT
>13|TRBV11-2|TRBJ2-5
ASSPWGGRSETQY
>11|TRBV11-2|TRBJ2-5
ASRGTSEETQY
>10|TRBV7-8|TRBJ1-2
ASSLAKDGYT
>14|TRBV15|TRBJ2-7
ATSRDLGQGVYEQY
>11|TRBV12-3/TRBV12-4|TRBJ2-1
ASSPQGRDEQF
>16|TRBV29-1|TRBJ2-1
SVPPTGGDSRSYNEQF
>13|TRBV3-1|TRBJ2-7
ASSQYRASVGEQY
>17|TRBV7-9|TRBJ2-2
ASAERTRGVRINTGELF
>11|TRBV20-1|TRBJ1-2
SARWTANYGYT
>17|TRBV4-3|TRBJ2-5
ASSRVLQREGPFAETQY
>11|TRBV29-1|TRBJ1-2
SVGYRGGRGYT
>13|TRBV5-1|TRBJ2-5
ASSRDIEDQETQY
>12|TRBV27|TRBJ1-1
ASMRLLGNTEAF
>14|TRBV20-1|TRBJ1-1
SATPQGEGLNTEAF